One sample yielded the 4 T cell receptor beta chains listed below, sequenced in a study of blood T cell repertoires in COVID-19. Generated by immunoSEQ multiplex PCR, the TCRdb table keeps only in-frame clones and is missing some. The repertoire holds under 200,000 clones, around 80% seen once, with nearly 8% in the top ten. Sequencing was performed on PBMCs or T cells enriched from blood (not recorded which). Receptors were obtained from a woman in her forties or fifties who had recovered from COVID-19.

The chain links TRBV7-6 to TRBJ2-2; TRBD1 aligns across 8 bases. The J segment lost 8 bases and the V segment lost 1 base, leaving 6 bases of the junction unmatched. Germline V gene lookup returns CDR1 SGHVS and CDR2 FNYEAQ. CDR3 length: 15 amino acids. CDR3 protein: CASSLGTGLEGELFF. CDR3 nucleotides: TGTGCCAGCAGCTTAGGGACAGGGTTAGAAGGGGAGCTGTTTTTT.

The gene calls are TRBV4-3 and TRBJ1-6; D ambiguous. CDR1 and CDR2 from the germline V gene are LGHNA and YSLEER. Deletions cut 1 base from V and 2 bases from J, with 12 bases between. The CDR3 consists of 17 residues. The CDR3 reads CASSQAPEATYNSPLHF. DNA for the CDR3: TGCGCCAGCAGCCAAGCCCCGGAGGCCACCTATAATTCACCCCTCCACTTT.

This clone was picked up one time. CDR3 loop: CSVESGEGYEQYF. DNA of the CDR3: TGCAGCGTTGAATCGGGGGAGGGCTACGAGCAGTACTTC. This sequence joins TRBV29-1 and TRBJ2-7; TRBD2 agrees at 7 bases. Germline V CDR1 and CDR2: SQVTM, ANQGSEA. The CDR3 totals 13 residues. V dropped 2 bases and J dropped 3; count of bases not matched to a gene: 4.

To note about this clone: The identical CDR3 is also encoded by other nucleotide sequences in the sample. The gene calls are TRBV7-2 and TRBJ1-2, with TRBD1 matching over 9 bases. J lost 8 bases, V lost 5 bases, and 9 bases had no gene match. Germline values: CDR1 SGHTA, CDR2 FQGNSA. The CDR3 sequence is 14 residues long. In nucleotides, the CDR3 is TGTGCCAGCAGCCGGGGACAGGGTGAGGGAGGCTACACCTTC. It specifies CASSRGQGEGGYTF.